In this sample, the clone carrying this T cell receptor (beta chain) turned up many times. The antigen is unknown. The CDR3 is made up of 15 amino acids. J lost 4 bases, V lost 4 bases, and 5 bases had no gene match. Germline V gene data show CDR1 as KGHDR and CDR2 as SFDVKD. This specimen belongs to a study of Graves' ophthalmopathy and Graves' hyperthyroidism. Amplification targeted the TCR beta CDR3 regions, with RNA transcripts as the source material. Second-round multiplex PCR came after first-round RT-PCR with HTBI primers. TCRdb processed the multiplex PCR reads anew with MiXCR; each CDR3 protein has one entry. The sample includes roughly 600,000 distinct CDR3 sequences, less than 40% seen only once; the top ten take roughly 4.5%. Study-wide results and caveats: Blood repertoires reportedly contained most expanded thyroid clonotypes above 0.001 frequency.

Sequencing was carried out using peripheral blood or thyroid tissue (not recorded which). The clonotype comes from an adult man with Graves' hyperthyroidism. The rearrangement links TRBV24-1 to TRBJ1-2, with TRBD1 identical over 10 bases. CDR3 nucleotide sequence: TGTGCCACCAGTGACCCGGGACAGGGGATCTATGGCTACACCTTC. This codes for CATSDPGQGIYGYTF.